The 11 T cell receptor beta chains below all came from one sample that was sequenced in a study of blood T cell repertoires in COVID-19. Generated by immunoSEQ multiplex PCR, the TCRdb table keeps only in-frame clones and is missing some. Seen here are under 500,000 clones, around 89% observed once, and the top ten hold roughly 4%. Source material: peripheral blood. All receptors come from a young woman with acute or convalescent COVID-19.

CDR3 nucleotides: TGTGCCAGCAGCTTGGACAGGGGTAATGAAAAACTGTTTTTT. Translated: CASSLDRGNEKLFF. The chain joins TRBV11-2 to TRBJ1-4, with 9 bases identical to TRBD1. The CDR3 is 14 residues long. The V gene end was trimmed by 3 bases and the J gene end by 4 bases; junction bases not matched to a gene: 0. Germline V CDR1 and CDR2: SGHAT, FQNNGV.

The V call is TRBV6-7, the J call TRBJ1-1; TRBD1 aligns across 10 bases. TRBV6-7 is reported as an ORF; its role is uncertain. The CDR3 runs 18 residues. The ends lost 2 bases at V and 4 bases at J; junction bases unmatched: 13. CDR3 coding DNA: TGTGCCAGCAGTTACAGGGGACAGGGGATTAAGGTGAGCACTGAAGCTTTCTTT. This encodes CASSYRGQGIKVSTEAFF.

This clone has a single count. The genes are TRBV4-2 and TRBJ2-3, with 10 bases fitting TRBD2. The CDR3 runs to 17 residues. The J segment lost 2 bases and the V segment lost 4 bases, leaving 9 bases of the junction unmatched. Germline CDR1 LGHNA, CDR2 YNFKEQ. DNA of the CDR3: TGTGCCAGCAGCCTCGCAGGACTAGCGGATATCACAGATACGCAGTATTTT. As protein: CASSLAGLADITDTQYF.

This clone occurred once. This rearrangement joins TRBV2 to TRBJ1-6; the match to TRBD1 covers 8 bases. The length of the CDR3 is 12 residues. Germline CDR1 is SNHLY and CDR2 is FYNNEI. The V and J ends lost 10 bases and 9 bases, in that order; junction bases with no gene match: 5. CDR3: CAKRTGTSPLHF. Here the CDR3 DNA reads TGTGCCAAAAGGACAGGGACTTCACCCCTCCACTTT. The variable domain in full, with the rest retrieved from reference TRBV2 and TRBJ1-6, is EPEVTQTPSHQVTQMGQEVILRCVPISNHLYFYWYRQILGQKVEFLVSFYNNEISEKSEIFDDQFSVERPDGSNFTLKIRSTKLEDSAMYFCAKRTGTSPLHFGNGTRLTVT.

The rearrangement uses TRBV5-1 and TRBJ1-2; no clear D. The CDR3 runs 14 residues. Germline loops: CDR1 SGHRS, CDR2 YFSETQ. Between the trimmed V and J ends, which lost 1 base and 4 bases, there was a span of 11 bases. CDR3 region: CASSLRGQSYGYTF. For the CDR3, the DNA is TGCGCCAGCAGCTTGCGCGGGCAGAGCTATGGCTACACCTTC.

This clone was observed at least ten times. The J gene is TRBJ1-1, the V gene TRBV11-2; no clear D. Germline V gives CDR1 SGHAT, CDR2 FQNNGV. V lost 5 bases and J lost 3, with 10 bases in between. The CDR3 sequence is 13 residues long. CDR3 sequence: CASSRVMDTEAFF. CDR3 nucleotides: TGTGCCAGCAGCCGAGTCATGGACACTGAAGCTTTCTTT.

CDR3: CASSPEGGDTQYF. Written as DNA, the CDR3 is TGTGCCAGCAGCCCAGAGGGGGGGGATACGCAGTATTTT. V is TRBV12-3 or TRBV12-4 and J is TRBJ2-3; D might be TRBD2 (7 bases). The CDR3 length is 13 residues. V dropped 6 bases and J dropped 6 bases, with 13 bases sitting between them.

V gene TRBV12-3 or TRBV12-4 combines with J gene TRBJ1-1; perhaps TRBD1 as D (5 bases). V shed 1 base and J shed 11 bases, with 14 bases lying between them. The CDR3 loop spans 13 amino acids. The DNA for the CDR3 is TGTGCCAGCAGTTTAGTTCAGGGATCCTCGGCTTTCTTT. Translation gives CASSLVQGSSAFF.

The chain recombines TRBV5-1 with TRBJ2-3, with 7 bases aligning to TRBD1. The length of the CDR3 is 16 residues. Germline CDR1 reads SGHRS; CDR2 reads YFSETQ. With 0 bases clipped from V and 0 bases from J, the junction kept 4 bases outside the gene matches. CDR3 amino acids: CASSLGDRASTDTQYF. The DNA of the CDR3 is TGCGCCAGCAGCTTGGGGGACAGAGCTAGCACAGATACGCAGTATTTT.

The chain is built from TRBV5-4 and TRBJ2-3; 8 bases fit TRBD2. Germline V lookup: CDR1 SGHNT, CDR2 YYREEE (reference sequence). With V trimmed by 0 bases and J by 0 bases, 9 bases remained unmatched. CDR3 length: 18 amino acids. CDR3 region: CASSLENWLAGSTDTQYF. The CDR3 DNA follows: TGTGCCAGCAGCTTGGAAAATTGGCTAGCGGGTAGCACAGATACGCAGTATTTT.

The chain employs TRBV18 and TRBJ2-4; the match to TRBD1 covers 8 bases. CDR1 KGHSH and CDR2 LQKENI come from the germline V gene. There are 19 residues in the CDR3. V lost 0 bases to trimming and J lost 2 bases; unmatched junction nucleotides: 12. The CDR3 loop reads CASSPPRQGLEGSKNIQYF. Here the CDR3 DNA reads TGTGCCAGCTCACCACCGAGACAGGGGCTCGAGGGATCCAAAAACATTCAGTACTTC. The variable domain in full, completed from reference TRBV18 and TRBJ2-4, reads NAGVMQNPRHLVRRRGQEARLRCSPMKGHSHVYWYRQLPEEGLKFMVYLQKENIIDESGMPKERFSAEFPKEGPSILRIQQVVRGDSAAYFCASSPPRQGLEGSKNIQYFGAGTRLSVL.